A single sample is the source of the 25 T cell receptor beta chains below, sequenced in a study of Graves' ophthalmopathy and Graves' hyperthyroidism. From RNA, the CDR3 regions of TCR beta chains were amplified and sequenced. An opening RT-PCR round employed HTBI primers and preceded a second-round multiplex PCR. TCRdb reprocessed the multiplex PCR reads with MiXCR, giving one entry per CDR3 protein. The sample lists around 470,000 distinct CDR3 sequences, over 13% occurring once. Sequences were obtained from blood. These TCRs come from a woman aged 25 to 45 with Graves' ophthalmopathy.

This clonotype has a count of ten or more. The rearrangement uses TRBV4-2 and TRBJ2-2; no reliable D call. The CDR3 has 14 residues. Germline V gene lookup returns CDR1 LGHNA and CDR2 YNFKEQ. V gave up 0 bases and J gave up 3 bases, with 5 bases separating them. CDR3 protein: CASSQDPDTGELFF. DNA of the CDR3: TGTGCCAGCAGCCAAGATCCGGACACCGGGGAGCTGTTTTTT.

At least ten counts were recorded for this clonotype. The rearrangement uses TRBV24-1 and TRBJ2-5; possibly TRBD2 for D (6 bases). V shed 7 bases and J shed 7 bases, with 15 bases lying between them. Germline values: CDR1 KGHDR, CDR2 SFDVKD. The CDR3 runs 13 residues. In DNA, the CDR3 is TGTGCCACCAGAAAAGGAGGGGACGGGACCCAGTACTTC. Protein: CATRKGGDGTQYF.

This clonotype was seen a handful of times. The chain carries TRBV6-1 and TRBJ1-3; weak D call: TRBD1 (6 bases). This CDR3 has 14 amino acids. The germline gives CDR1 MNHNS, CDR2 SASEGT. V was shortened by 6 bases and J by 2 bases, with 11 bases between the two germline ends. CDR3 DNA: TGTGCCAGCAGCGTCGGGGGGCCTGGAAACACCATATATTTT. Protein product: CASSVGGPGNTIYF.

The sample holds a few counts of this clonotype. This chain uses TRBV18 with TRBJ2-7; D might be TRBD1 (5 bases). Germline-derived CDR1 and CDR2 are KGHSH and LQKENI. V lost 3 bases to trimming and J lost 5 bases, with 14 bases between them. This CDR3 is 14 amino acids long. The CDR3 protein is CASSPRQKADEQYF. Written as DNA, the CDR3 is TGTGCCAGCTCACCTCGACAGAAGGCCGACGAGCAGTACTTC.

On this clonotype: A much larger clone sits a single nucleotide away, making a read error possible. The chain joins TRBV2 to TRBJ1-5; perhaps TRBD1 as D (5 bases). The length of the CDR3 is 14 residues. Germline V gene sequence: CDR1 SNHLY, CDR2 FYNNEI. The CDR3 spells CASSQGPSNQPLHF. The CDR3 bases are TGTGCCAGCAGCCAGGGTCCGAGCAATCAGCCCCTGCATTTT. The complete variable domain, with remaining parts taken from reference TRBV2 and TRBJ1-5, reads EPEVTQTPSHQVTQMGQEVILRCVPISNHLYFYWYRQILGQKVEFLVSFYNNEISEKSEIFDDQFSVERPDGSNFTLKIRSTKLEDSAMYFCASSQGPSNQPLHFGDGTRLSIL.

Of note for this clonotype: The junction differs from germline at one of its ends, possibly a read error. The chain is built from TRBV6-4 and TRBJ2-5, with 7 bases lining up with TRBD2. The CDR3 has 15 amino acids. Germline values: CDR1 MRHNA, CDR2 SNTAGT. In DNA, the CDR3 is TGTGCCAGCAGTGAGGAGGCGGGAGCAGGAGAGACCCAGAACTTC. It codes for CASSEEAGAGETQNF.

V usage is TRBV19 and J usage is TRBJ1-5, with TRBD1 matching 10 bases. The CDR3 contains 14 residues. V trimming: 4 bases; J trimming: 7 bases; junction bases outside the gene matches: 4. Per the germline V gene, CDR1 is LNHDA and CDR2 is SQIVND (reference sequence). Written as DNA, the CDR3 is TGTGCCAGTAGTACCTGGGACAGGGGCCAGCCCCAGCATTTT. It translates to CASSTWDRGQPQHF.

This clonotype was recorded at least ten times. The chain uses TRBV13 and TRBJ2-5; the match to TRBD1 covers 10 bases. Trimming cost V 5 bases and J 4 bases; bases outside gene matches: 10. CDR3 length: 16 residues. The germline gives CDR1 PRHDT, CDR2 FYEKMQ (reference sequence). The CDR3 DNA sequence: TGTGCCAGCAGCGTCCGACAGGGGGCCGGTAGAGAGACCCAGTACTTC. Translated: CASSVRQGAGRETQYF.

This clonotype appeared once. The CDR3 loop reads CASSSRETGELFF. CDR3 coding DNA: TGTGCCAGCAGTTCGCGGGAGACCGGGGAGCTGTTTTTT. The chain joins TRBV6-2 or TRBV6-3 to TRBJ2-2; 7 positions agree with TRBD2. Trimming removed 4 bases from V and 5 bases from J; junction bases left unmatched: 1. Germline V gives CDR1 MNHEY, CDR2 SVGEGT. The CDR3 extends over 13 amino acids.

Notes on this clonotype: An end of the junction differs from the germline gene, which may be a read error. The V gene is TRBV6-1, the J gene TRBJ2-2; tentative D call: TRBD2 (5 bases). Germline CDR1 and CDR2: MNHNS and SASEGT. The CDR3 extends over 15 amino acids. The CDR3 DNA sequence: TGTGTCAGCGGAGAAAAAAAGCGAGGCACCGGGGAGCTGTTTTTT. This translates into CVSGEKKRGTGELFF.

In this sample, this clonotype turned up many times. The V call is TRBV30, the J call TRBJ1-1; D gene ambiguous. The germline V and J ends were trimmed by 2 bases and 9 bases, with 10 bases remaining between them. The CDR3 has 11 amino acids. CDR1 and CDR2 from the germline V gene are GTSNPN and SVGIG (reference sequence). The CDR3 DNA sequence: TGTGCCTGGAGTAATTTCCAGCAAGCTTTCTTT. Its translation is CAWSNFQQAFF.

This clonotype was detected ten times or more. This chain uses TRBV20-1 with TRBJ1-2, with 10 bases aligning to TRBD1. V was clipped by 5 bases and J by 5 bases; unmatched bases: 17. Germline V gene sequence: CDR1 DFQATT, CDR2 SNEGSKA (reference sequence). The CDR3 sequence is 17 residues long. The CDR3 coding sequence is TGCAGTGCTGAGAACCAGCACGACAGGGGGCGAGGGTATGGCTACACCTTC. Translating it yields CSAENQHDRGRGYGYTF.

This clonotype showed up many times. This chain uses TRBV10-2 with TRBJ2-5, with D possibly called TRBD1 or TRBD2 (6 bases each). The germline V gene encodes CDR1 WSHSY and CDR2 SAAADI. The CDR3 sequence is 13 residues long. V lost 7 bases to trimming and J lost 12 bases, with 21 bases between them. This chain's CDR3 is CASMRDFPGVEYF. The DNA of the CDR3 is TGCGCCAGCATGAGGGACTTCCCAGGGGTTGAGTACTTC.

This clonotype was found many times. J is TRBJ2-7 and V is TRBV12-3 or TRBV12-4, with 13 bases lining up with TRBD2. V gave up 6 bases and J gave up 6 bases; unmatched junction bases: 8. This CDR3 has 15 amino acids. The CDR3 nucleotides are TGTGCCAGCAGCGCCCCCGGACTAGCGGGAGTCGAGCAGTACTTC. It is translated as CASSAPGLAGVEQYF.

This clonotype was seen many times. The V and J genes are TRBV27 and TRBJ2-7, with TRBD2 matching over 9 bases. J lost 4 bases, V lost 5 bases, and 9 bases had no gene match. The CDR3 contains 15 residues. Germline-derived CDR1 and CDR2 are MNHEY and SMNVEV (reference sequence). This chain's CDR3 is CASSRRLAAGYEQYF. Here the CDR3 DNA reads TGTGCCAGCAGTCGTCGACTAGCGGCGGGATACGAGCAGTACTTC.

The V call is TRBV27, the J call TRBJ1-5; perhaps TRBD1 as D (5 bases). V was trimmed by 6 bases and J by 6 bases, leaving 18 bases between them. Germline assignment: CDR1 MNHEY and CDR2 SMNVEV (reference sequence). The CDR3 spans 15 residues. The CDR3 DNA sequence: TGTGCCAGCAGCCCAGGACGGGGCGGCGCTCAGCCCCAGCATTTT. This gives the protein CASSPGRGGAQPQHF.

The V gene is TRBV4-2, the J gene TRBJ2-2; D is uncertain. The CDR3 consists of 14 residues. Trimming took off 1 base at V and 4 bases at J, with 7 bases between the two ends. Germline assignment: CDR1 LGHNA and CDR2 YNFKEQ. CDR3 in amino acids: CASSQVATTGELFF. CDR3 sequence (DNA): TGTGCCAGCAGCCAAGTCGCCACCACCGGGGAGCTGTTTTTT.

Turning to this clonotype: At one of its ends the junction is not consistent with the germline gene, which may arise from a read error. The chain recombines TRBV2 with TRBJ2-2; TRBD2 is a possible D gene (5 bases). Germline values: CDR1 SNHLY, CDR2 FYNNEI. This CDR3 has 14 amino acids. The CDR3 sequence: CASSDLRNTGELWF. The CDR3 DNA follows: TGTGCCAGCAGTGATTTAAGGAACACCGGGGAGCTGTGGTTT. Using reference TRBV2 and TRBJ2-2 for the parts outside the CDR3, the full variable domain is EPEVTQTPSHQVTQMGQEVILRCVPISNHLYFYWYRQILGQKVEFLVSFYNNEISEKSEIFDDQFSVERPDGSNFTLKIRSTKLEDSAMYFCASSDLRNTGELWFGEGSRLTVL.

The V call is TRBV12-3 or TRBV12-4, the J call TRBJ1-6, with D uncertain. V was pared by 6 bases and J by 2 bases, with 8 bases between. The CDR3 totals 14 residues. The CDR3 region is CASRLGPYNSPLHF. CDR3 sequence (DNA): TGTGCCAGCAGATTGGGCCCCTATAATTCACCCCTCCACTTT.

Many counts were recorded for this clonotype. This chain connects TRBV9 to TRBJ2-5; 9 bases line up with TRBD2. The V gene end was trimmed by 0 bases and the J gene end by 2 bases; junction bases not matched to a gene: 5. The CDR3 runs 16 residues. Germline CDR1 reads SGDLS; CDR2 reads YYNGEE. The CDR3 DNA reads TGTGCCAGCAGCGTAGGCGCGGGGGGGGATCAAGAGACCCAGTACTTC. This gives the protein CASSVGAGGDQETQYF.

This clonotype was picked up many times. The rearrangement uses TRBV5-1 and TRBJ1-1; D gene unclear. The CDR3 is made up of 14 amino acids. V lost 5 bases, J lost 4 bases, and 15 bases lay in between. Germline V gene data show CDR1 as SGHRS and CDR2 as YFSETQ. Here the CDR3 reads CASRSIKEGTEAFF. As DNA, the CDR3 is TGCGCCAGCAGATCTATCAAGGAGGGCACTGAAGCTTTCTTT.

V gene TRBV5-1 combines with J gene TRBJ1-1; the D is unclear. The V gene lost 0 bases and the J gene lost 3 bases, with 18 bases spanning the gap. The CDR3 has 17 residues. CDR1 is SGHRS, CDR2 YFSETQ, per germline. The CDR3: CASSLGRAAKAYTEAFF. CDR3 sequence (DNA): TGCGCCAGCAGCTTGGGGAGGGCAGCCAAGGCATACACTGAAGCTTTCTTT.

This clonotype was seen repeatedly, ten times or more. This chain connects TRBV28 to TRBJ1-1; D is unclear. Looked up from germline, CDR1 is MDHEN and CDR2 is SYDVKM. This CDR3 contains 10 residues. V lost 6 bases and J 4 bases, leaving 3 bases between the germline ends. CDR3 nucleotide sequence: TGTGCCAGCAGGGCCACTGAAGCTTTCTTT. Its protein product is CASRATEAFF.

Details on this clonotype: A much larger clone lies one base from this, so it may be a read error. The chain joins TRBV29-1 to TRBJ2-7; tentative D call: TRBD2 (5 bases). Germline V gives CDR1 SQVTM, CDR2 ANQGSEA. The CDR3 has 13 amino acids. V shed 6 bases and J shed 4 bases, with 16 bases lying between them. The CDR3, as DNA: TGCAGCGTGAACCCAGAGGGCGCGTACGAGCAGTACTTC. Residues: CSVNPEGAYEQYF.

In this sample, this clonotype turned up a few times. The chain employs TRBV3-1 and TRBJ1-1; the D gene is possibly TRBD1 (5 bases). Trimming stripped 0 bases from V and 11 bases from J, with 13 bases between. There are 13 residues in the CDR3. The germline CDR1 and CDR2 sequences are LGHDT and YNNKEL (reference sequence). DNA for the CDR3: TGTGCCAGCAGCCAAGAGGGGGAGCTTGGGGCTTTCTTT. Translated, it gives CASSQEGELGAFF. Based on the CDR3 plus reference TRBV3-1 and TRBJ1-1, the full variable domain is DTAVSQTPKYLVTQMGNDKSIKCEQNLGHDTMYWYKQDSKKFLKIMFSYNNKELIINETVPNRFSPKSPDKAHLNLHINSLELGDSAVYFCASSQEGELGAFFGQGTRLTVV.